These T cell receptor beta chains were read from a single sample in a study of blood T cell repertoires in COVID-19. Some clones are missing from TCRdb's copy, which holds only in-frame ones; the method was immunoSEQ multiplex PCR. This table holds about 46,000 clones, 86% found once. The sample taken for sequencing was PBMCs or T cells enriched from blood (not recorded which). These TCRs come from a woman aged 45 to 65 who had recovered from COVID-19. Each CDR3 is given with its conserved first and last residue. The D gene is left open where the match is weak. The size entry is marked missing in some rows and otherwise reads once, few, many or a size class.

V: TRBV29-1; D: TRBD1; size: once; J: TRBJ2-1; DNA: TGCAGCGTTGGCCAGGGGGTTGACAATGAGCAGTTCTTC; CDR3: CSVGQGVDNEQFF
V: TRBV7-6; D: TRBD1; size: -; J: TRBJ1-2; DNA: TGTGCCAGCAGCTCCAGGGGGTTGAGTGGCTACACCTTC; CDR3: CASSSRGLSGYTF
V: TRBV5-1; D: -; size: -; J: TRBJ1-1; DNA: TGCGCCAGCAGCTTGGCAGGGTACACTGAAGCTTTCTTT; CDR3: CASSLAGYTEAFF
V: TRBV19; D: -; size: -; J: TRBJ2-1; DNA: TGTGCCAGTAGTATAGTCCCCTCTACTGCCTCCTACAATGAGCAGTTCTTC; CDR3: CASSIVPSTASYNEQFF
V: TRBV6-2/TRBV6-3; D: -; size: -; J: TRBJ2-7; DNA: TGTGCCAGCAGTTACCCGCTCGGGAGTAGACAGCCTATCTCCTACGAGCAGTACTTC; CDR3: CASSYPLGSRQPISYEQYF
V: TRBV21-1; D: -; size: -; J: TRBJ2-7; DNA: TGTGCCAGCAGCGTCCGGACAGGGATCCCCTACGAGCAGTACTTC; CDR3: CASSVRTGIPYEQYF
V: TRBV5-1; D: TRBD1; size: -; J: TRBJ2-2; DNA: TGCGCCAGCAGCCGGACGACAGGGGGAATGGGTGACACCGGGGAGCTGTTTTTT; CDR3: CASSRTTGGMGDTGELFF
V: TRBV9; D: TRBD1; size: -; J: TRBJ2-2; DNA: TGTGCCAGCACCTCCGACAGGGTTGCCGGGGAGCTGTTTTTT; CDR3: CASTSDRVAGELFF
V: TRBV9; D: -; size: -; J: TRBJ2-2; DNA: TGTGCCAGCAGCTCCCCCTCCTGGGCAGGGGTCCTCGGCGGGGAGCTGTTTTTT; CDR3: CASSSPSWAGVLGGELFF
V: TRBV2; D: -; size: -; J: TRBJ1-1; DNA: TGTGCCAGCAGTGACGGGGACAAAATGGGGAAAGCTTTCTTT; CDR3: CASSDGDKMGKAFF
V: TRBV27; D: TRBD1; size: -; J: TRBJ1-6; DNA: TGTGCCAGCAGTTTTAGTCAGGGGGCAAATTCACCCCTCCACTTT; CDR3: CASSFSQGANSPLHF
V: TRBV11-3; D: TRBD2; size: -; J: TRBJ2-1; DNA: TGTGCCAGCAGCTTAGCCGGGGGAGGGAGCGGGGAGAATGAGCAGTTCTTC; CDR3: CASSLAGGGSGENEQFF
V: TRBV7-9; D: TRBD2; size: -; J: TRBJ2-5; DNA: TGTGCCAGCAGCTCAGTCTTCTCTACCGGGACTAGCGCTAGAGAGACCCAGTACTTC; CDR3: CASSSVFSTGTSARETQYF
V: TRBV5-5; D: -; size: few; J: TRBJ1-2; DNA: TGTGCCAGCAGCTGGGCATCCCTGGGGCCTAACTATGGCTACACCTTC; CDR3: CASSWASLGPNYGYTF
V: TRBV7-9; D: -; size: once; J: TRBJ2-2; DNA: TGTGCCAGCAGCTTAGGCCGGCAGCGGAACACCGGGGAGCTGTTTTTT; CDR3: CASSLGRQRNTGELFF
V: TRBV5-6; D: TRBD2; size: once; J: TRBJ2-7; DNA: TGTGCCAGCAGCTTGGAGCGGGAGAATCAGGCCTACGAGCAGTACTTC; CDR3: CASSLERENQAYEQYF
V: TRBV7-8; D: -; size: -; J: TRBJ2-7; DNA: TGTGCCAGCAGCTTAGTAGGGGGCTCCTACGAGCAGTACTTC; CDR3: CASSLVGGSYEQYF
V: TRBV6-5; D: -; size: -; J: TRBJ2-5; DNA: TGTGCCAGCAGTTACTCGATGGGGGTCGGGGGAGAGACCCAGTACTTC; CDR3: CASSYSMGVGGETQYF
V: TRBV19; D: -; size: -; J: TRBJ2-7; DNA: TGTGCCAGTAGTATACGGATACTAGGGGGCTACGAGCAGTACTTC; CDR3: CASSIRILGGYEQYF
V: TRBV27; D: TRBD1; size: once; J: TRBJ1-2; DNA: TGTGCCAGCAGTCCCACTGGGACAGGGCTCTATGGCTACACCTTC; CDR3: CASSPTGTGLYGYTF
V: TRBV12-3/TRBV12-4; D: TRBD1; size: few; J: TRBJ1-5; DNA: TGTGCCAGCAGTACAGGGGGCGATCAGCCCCAGCATTTT; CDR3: CASSTGGDQPQHF
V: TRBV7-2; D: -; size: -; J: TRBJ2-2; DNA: TGTGCCAGCAGCCGGGAAACAGGGATGTACGCCGGGGAGCTGTTTTTT; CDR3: CASSRETGMYAGELFF
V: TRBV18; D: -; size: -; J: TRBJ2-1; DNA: TGTGCCAACACAACGACTAGTGGGGTTGATGAGCAGTTCTTC; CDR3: CANTTTSGVDEQFF
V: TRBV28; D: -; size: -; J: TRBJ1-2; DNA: TGTGCCAGCAGTTTGTGGCAGGGGATTGGCTACACCTTC; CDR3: CASSLWQGIGYTF
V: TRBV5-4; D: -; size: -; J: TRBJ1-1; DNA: TGTGCCAGCAGCTTTGGTGGACACGGAAACACTGAAGCTTTCTTT; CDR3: CASSFGGHGNTEAFF
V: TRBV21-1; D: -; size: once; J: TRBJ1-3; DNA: TGTGCCAGCAGCAAATTGCGCTCCGCTGGAAACACCATATATTTT; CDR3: CASSKLRSAGNTIYF
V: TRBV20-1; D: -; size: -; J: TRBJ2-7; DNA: TGCAGTGCTAGTATGACTTACGAGCAGTACTTC; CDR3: CSASMTYEQYF
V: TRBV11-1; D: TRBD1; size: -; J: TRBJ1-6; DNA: TGTGCCAGCAGCTGGGACTCCGGGACAGTAGATTCACCCCTCCACTTT; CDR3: CASSWDSGTVDSPLHF
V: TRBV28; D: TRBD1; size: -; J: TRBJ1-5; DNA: TGTGCCAGCAGCGAATCCGAGACAGGGTTTCGGCCCCAGCATTTT; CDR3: CASSESETGFRPQHF
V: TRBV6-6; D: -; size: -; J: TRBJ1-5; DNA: TGTGCCAGCCACGGGACATTGGGATTTCAGCCCCAGCATTTT; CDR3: CASHGTLGFQPQHF
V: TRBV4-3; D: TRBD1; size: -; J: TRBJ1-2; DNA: TGCGCCAGCAGCCAAGTTCCACAGGGGGCTGGCTACACCTTC; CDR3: CASSQVPQGAGYTF
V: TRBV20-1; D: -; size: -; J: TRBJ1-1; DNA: TGCAGTGCTAGTTTCGGGGGGCGGTGGTCGCGAGCTTTCTTT; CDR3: CSASFGGRWSRAFF
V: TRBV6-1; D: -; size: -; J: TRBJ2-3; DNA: TGTGCCAGCAGTGAACTCCTAGGGAGTTCGACAGATACGCAGTATTTT; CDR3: CASSELLGSSTDTQYF
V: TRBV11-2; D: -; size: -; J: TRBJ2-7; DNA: TGTGCCAGCAGCTTGAGGAGCTACGAGCAGTACTTC; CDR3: CASSLRSYEQYF
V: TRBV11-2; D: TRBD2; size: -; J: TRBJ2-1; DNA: TGTGCCAGCAGAAAGGGAACTAGCGGGGGTGGGGAGCAGTTCTTC; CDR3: CASRKGTSGGGEQFF
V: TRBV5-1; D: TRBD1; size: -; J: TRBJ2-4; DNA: TGCGCCAGCAGCGAGCAACAGGGGTCTGGAAACATTCAGTACTTC; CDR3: CASSEQQGSGNIQYF
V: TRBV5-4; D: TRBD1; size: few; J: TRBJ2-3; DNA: TGTGCCAGCAGCTATTATGACAGGGCCCATACGCAGTATTTT; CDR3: CASSYYDRAHTQYF
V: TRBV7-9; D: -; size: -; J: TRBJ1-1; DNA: TGTGCCAGCGCATCCGGACAGAGGAACACTGAAGCTTTCTTT; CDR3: CASASGQRNTEAFF
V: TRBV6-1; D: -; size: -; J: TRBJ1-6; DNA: TGTGCCAGCAGTGACAGCTCCTATAATTCACCCCTCCACTTT; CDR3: CASSDSSYNSPLHF
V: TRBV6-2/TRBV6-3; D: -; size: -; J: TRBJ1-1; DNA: TGTGCCAGCAGATACCAGCCGGGACTGATGATGAACACTGAAGCTTTCTTT; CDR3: CASRYQPGLMMNTEAFF
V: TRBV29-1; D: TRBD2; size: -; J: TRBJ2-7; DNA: TGCAGCGTGATGGGACTAGCGGGACACGAGCAGTACTTC; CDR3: CSVMGLAGHEQYF
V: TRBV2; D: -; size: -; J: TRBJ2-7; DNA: TGTGCCAGCAGGTCCCTAAACTACGAGCAGTACTTC; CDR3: CASRSLNYEQYF
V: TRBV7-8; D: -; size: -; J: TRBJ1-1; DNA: TGTGCCAGCAGCTTAGCGCAGGGCCTTAACACTGAAGCTTTCTTT; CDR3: CASSLAQGLNTEAFF
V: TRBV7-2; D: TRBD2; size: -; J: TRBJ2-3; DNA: TGTGCCAGCAGCTCCCGGGGGGGCCTTACAGATACGCAGTATTTT; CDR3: CASSSRGGLTDTQYF
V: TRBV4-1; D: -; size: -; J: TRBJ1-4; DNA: TGCGCCAGCAGCCATCATGTCGGGTTTAATGAAAAACTGTTTTTT; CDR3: CASSHHVGFNEKLFF
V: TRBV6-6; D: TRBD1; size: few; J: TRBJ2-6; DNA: TGTGCCAGCAGTCGCGGGACAGGGGGCTCTGGGGCCAACGTCCTGACTTTC; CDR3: CASSRGTGGSGANVLTF
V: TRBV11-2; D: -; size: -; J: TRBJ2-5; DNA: TGTGCCAGCAGCCTCGTGGGGGGAGAGACCCAGTACTTC; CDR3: CASSLVGGETQYF
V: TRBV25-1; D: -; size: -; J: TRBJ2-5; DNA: TGTGCCAGCAGAGCTACCACCCCCCAAGAGACCCAGTACTTC; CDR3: CASRATTPQETQYF
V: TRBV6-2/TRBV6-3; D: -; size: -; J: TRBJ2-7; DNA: TGTGCCAGCAGCCCCATGTCCTACGAGCAGTACTTC; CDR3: CASSPMSYEQYF
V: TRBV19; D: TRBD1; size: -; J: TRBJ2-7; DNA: TGTGCCAGTAGTACTCCGGGACAGACTCTCTACGAGCAGTACTTC; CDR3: CASSTPGQTLYEQYF
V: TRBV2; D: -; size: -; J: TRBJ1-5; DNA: TGTGCCAGCAGCCGTCTCCCTCCTCAGCCCCAGCATTTT; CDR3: CASSRLPPQPQHF
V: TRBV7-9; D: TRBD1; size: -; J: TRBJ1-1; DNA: TGTGCCAGCAGCTCAGGGTGGGACAGCAGGAACACTGAAGCTTTCTTT; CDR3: CASSSGWDSRNTEAFF